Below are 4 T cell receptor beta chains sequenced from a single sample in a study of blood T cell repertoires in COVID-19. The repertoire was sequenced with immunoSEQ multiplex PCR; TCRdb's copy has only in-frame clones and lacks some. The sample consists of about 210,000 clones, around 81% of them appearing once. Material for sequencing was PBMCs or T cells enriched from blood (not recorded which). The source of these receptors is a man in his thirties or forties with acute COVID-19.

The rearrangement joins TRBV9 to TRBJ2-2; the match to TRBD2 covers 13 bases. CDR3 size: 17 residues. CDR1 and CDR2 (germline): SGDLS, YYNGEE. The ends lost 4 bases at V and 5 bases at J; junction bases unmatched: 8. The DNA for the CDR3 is TGTGCCAGCAGCAAGACTAGCGGGGGGATAGGTACCGGGGAGCTGTTTTTT. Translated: CASSKTSGGIGTGELFF.

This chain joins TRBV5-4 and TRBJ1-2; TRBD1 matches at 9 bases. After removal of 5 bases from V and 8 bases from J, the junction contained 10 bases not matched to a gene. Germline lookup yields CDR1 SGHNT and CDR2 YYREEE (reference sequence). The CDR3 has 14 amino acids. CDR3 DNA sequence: TGTGCCAGCAGTCCCGGGACAGGGATCCTCGGCTACACCTTC. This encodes CASSPGTGILGYTF.

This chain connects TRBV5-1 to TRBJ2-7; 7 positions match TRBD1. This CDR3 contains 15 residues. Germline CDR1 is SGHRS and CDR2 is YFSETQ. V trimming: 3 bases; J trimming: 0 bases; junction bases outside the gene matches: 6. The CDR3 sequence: CASSSTGTPSYEQYF. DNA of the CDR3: TGCGCCAGCAGCTCGACAGGGACCCCCTCCTACGAGCAGTACTTC.

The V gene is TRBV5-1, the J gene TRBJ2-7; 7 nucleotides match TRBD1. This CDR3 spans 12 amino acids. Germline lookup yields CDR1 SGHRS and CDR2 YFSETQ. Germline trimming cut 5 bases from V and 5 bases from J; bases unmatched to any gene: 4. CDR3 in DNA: TGCGCCAGCAGTCAAACAGGGGACGAGCAGTACTTC. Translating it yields CASSQTGDEQYF.